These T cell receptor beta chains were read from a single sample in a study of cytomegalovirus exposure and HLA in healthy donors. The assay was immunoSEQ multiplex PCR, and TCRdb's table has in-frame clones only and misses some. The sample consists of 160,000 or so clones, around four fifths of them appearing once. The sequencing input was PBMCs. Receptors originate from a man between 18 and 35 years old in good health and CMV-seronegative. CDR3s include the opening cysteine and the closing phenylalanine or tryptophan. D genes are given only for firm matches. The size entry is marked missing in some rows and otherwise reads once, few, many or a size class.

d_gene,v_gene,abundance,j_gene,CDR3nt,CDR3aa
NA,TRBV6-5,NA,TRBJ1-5,TGTGCCAGCAGTTCCGAGAGGACAAAAAATCAGCCCCAGCATTTT,CASSSERTKNQPQHF
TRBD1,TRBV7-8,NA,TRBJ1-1,TGTGCCAGCAGCCACCCGGGCAGGGGGCTCTCTGAAGCTTTCTTT,CASSHPGRGLSEAFF
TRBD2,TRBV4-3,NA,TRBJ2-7,TGCGCCAGCAGCCAAGATTTAGCGGGTAGCTCCTACGAGCAGTACTTC,CASSQDLAGSSYEQYF
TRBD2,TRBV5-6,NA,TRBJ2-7,TGTGCCAGCAGCCGGGGGGCTAGCGGGAGGAGCTACGAGCAGTACTTC,CASSRGASGRSYEQYF
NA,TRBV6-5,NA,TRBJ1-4,TGTGCCAGCAGTTACTCGGGCATGTCTAATGAAAAACTGTTTTTT,CASSYSGMSNEKLFF
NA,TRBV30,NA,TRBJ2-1,TGTGCCTGGGGGGGCGATGTGGGTGTCTACAATGAGCAGTTCTTC,CAWGGDVGVYNEQFF
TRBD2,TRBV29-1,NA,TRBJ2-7,TGCAGCGTTGCAGAGACTAGCGGGGGGCTGACCGAGCAGTACTTC,CSVAETSGGLTEQYF
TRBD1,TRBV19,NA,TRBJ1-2,TGTGCCAGTAGTCCGTGGACAGGGGGCGACTATGGCTACACCTTC,CASSPWTGGDYGYTF
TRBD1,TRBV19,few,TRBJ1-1,TGTGCCAGTAGAGCCGGGACAGTGAACACTGAAGCTTTCTTT,CASRAGTVNTEAFF
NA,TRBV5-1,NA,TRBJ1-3,TGCGCCAGCAGCTTACAGGGCCACTCTGGAAACACCATATATTTT,CASSLQGHSGNTIYF
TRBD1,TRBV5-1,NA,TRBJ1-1,TGCGCCAGCAGCTTGAGGGGACAGGGGGCGACTGAAGCTTTCTTT,CASSLRGQGATEAFF
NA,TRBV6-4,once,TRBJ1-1,TGTGCCAGCAACCCACCGAGGGGGGGGGCGCGTACTGAAGCTTTCTTT,CASNPPRGGARTEAFF
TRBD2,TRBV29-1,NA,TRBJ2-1,TGCAGCGTGGCCGCTAGCGGGGGAGCCTACAATGAGCAGTTCTTC,CSVAASGGAYNEQFF
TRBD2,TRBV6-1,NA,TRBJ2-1,TGTGCCAGCAGCTCCCCCGGGGGAGGGATAAATGAGCAGTTCTTC,CASSSPGGGINEQFF
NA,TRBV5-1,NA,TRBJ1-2,TGCGCCAGCAGCTTGGGAGTAGGGGGACACCATGGCTACACCTTC,CASSLGVGGHHGYTF
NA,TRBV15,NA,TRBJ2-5,TGTGCCACCAGCAGAGATAACGGTGGAGAGACCCAGTACTTC,CATSRDNGGETQYF
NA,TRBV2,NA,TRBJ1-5,TGTGCCAGCAGTGAAGGACATCTCAATCAGCCCCAGCATTTT,CASSEGHLNQPQHF
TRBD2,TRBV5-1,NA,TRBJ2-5,TGCGCCAGCAGGCGGGGGGAAGAGACCCAGTACTTC,CASRRGEETQYF
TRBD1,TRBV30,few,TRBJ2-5,TGTGCCTGGGACAGGGTCAGGGAGACCCAGTACTTC,CAWDRVRETQYF
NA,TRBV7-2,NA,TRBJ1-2,TGTGCCAGCAGCTTACTCAGGGCAGGGAATGGCTACACCTTC,CASSLLRAGNGYTF
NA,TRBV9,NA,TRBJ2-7,TGTGCCAGCAGCCCACCCGGGCAGGGCTACGAGCAGTACTTC,CASSPPGQGYEQYF
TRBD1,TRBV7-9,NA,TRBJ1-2,TGTTCCAGCACCGGCGGGACAGCTCTCCTAGAGCGTAACTATGGCTACACCTTC,CSSTGGTALLERNYGYTF
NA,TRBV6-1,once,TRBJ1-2,TGTGCCAGCAGTGATTGGGGTCGGGGTTACTATGGCTACACCTTC,CASSDWGRGYYGYTF
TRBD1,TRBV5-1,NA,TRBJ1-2,TGCGCCAGCAGTTTACCGACAGGGGGCGATGGCTACACCTTC,CASSLPTGGDGYTF
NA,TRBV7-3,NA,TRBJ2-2,TGTGCCAGCAGCTTTGCAGGGGTGAACACCGGGGAGCTGTTTTTT,CASSFAGVNTGELFF
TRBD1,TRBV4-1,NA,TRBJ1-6,TGCGCCAGCAGCCAAGAAGGGACAGGGGGATCACCCCTCCACTTT,CASSQEGTGGSPLHF
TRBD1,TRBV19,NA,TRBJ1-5,TGTGCCAGTAACCTCGGACAGGGCATCAATCAGCCCCAGCATTTT,CASNLGQGINQPQHF
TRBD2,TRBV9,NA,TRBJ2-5,TGTGCCAGCAGCGTACAAGCGGGGGGAGAGACCCAGTACTTC,CASSVQAGGETQYF
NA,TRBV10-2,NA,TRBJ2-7,TGCGCCAGCAGGCCCGGGAGTATACCCTACGAGCAGTACTTC,CASRPGSIPYEQYF
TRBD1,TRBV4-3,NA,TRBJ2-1,TGCGCCAGCAGCCAAGGGGGGACAGCAAACTACAATGAGCAGTTCTTC,CASSQGGTANYNEQFF
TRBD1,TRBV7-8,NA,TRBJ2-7,TGTGCCAGCAGCCGGGACAGGGACTACGAGCAGTACTTC,CASSRDRDYEQYF
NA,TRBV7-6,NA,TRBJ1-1,TGTGCCAGCAGCTTTGCCGGGCGGGGGACTGAAGCTTTCTTT,CASSFAGRGTEAFF
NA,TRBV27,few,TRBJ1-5,TGTGCCAGCAGTTCCGTTAGCAATCAGCCCCAGCATTTT,CASSSVSNQPQHF
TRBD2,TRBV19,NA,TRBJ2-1,TGTGCCAGTAGTATAGCGGGGCTAGCGGGGGGGTTAAACAATGAGCAGTTCTTC,CASSIAGLAGGLNNEQFF
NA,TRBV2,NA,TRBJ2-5,TGTGCCAGCAGTGAAAGGGTACCGGGGGAGACCCAGTACTTC,CASSERVPGETQYF
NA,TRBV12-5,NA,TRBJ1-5,TGTGCTAGTGGTTTTGAGAATCAGCCCCAGCATTTT,CASGFENQPQHF
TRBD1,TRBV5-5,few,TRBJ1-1,TGTGCCAGCAGCTCCGACAGGGGGACTGAAGCTTTCTTT,CASSSDRGTEAFF
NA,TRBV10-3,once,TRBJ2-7,TGTGCCATCAGTGGGGGCGTAGACTACGAGCAGTACTTC,CAISGGVDYEQYF
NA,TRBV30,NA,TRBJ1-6,TGTGCCTGGAGTGTAGGGGTGGCCCTCCACTTT,CAWSVGVALHF
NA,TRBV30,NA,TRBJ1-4,TGTGCCTGGGGGCCCCCCGCAGGGGATCTGGAAAAACTGTTTTTT,CAWGPPAGDLEKLFF
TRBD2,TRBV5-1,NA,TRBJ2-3,TGCGCCAGCAGCTTAGTATTCGGGGGGGGCCAAGATACGCAGTATTTT,CASSLVFGGGQDTQYF
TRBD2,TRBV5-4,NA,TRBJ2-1,TGTGCCAGCAGCCCCGGGGGGACTAGCGTGAATGAGCAGTTCTTC,CASSPGGTSVNEQFF
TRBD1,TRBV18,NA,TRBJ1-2,TGTGCCAGCTCACCAACAGGGGAGGCTCTCGGCTACACCTTC,CASSPTGEALGYTF
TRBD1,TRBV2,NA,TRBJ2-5,TGTGCCAGCAGTAAAGGACAGGGGGCAGGGGAGACCCAGTACTTC,CASSKGQGAGETQYF
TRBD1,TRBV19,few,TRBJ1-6,TGTGCCAGTAGTATCGTTACCTCGGCAGGGGGCGCAGGGTCACCCCTCCACTTT,CASSIVTSAGGAGSPLHF
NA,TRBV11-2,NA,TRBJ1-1,TGTGCCAGCAGCCAAGGGGGGGGAAAAACTGAAGCTTTCTTT,CASSQGGGKTEAFF
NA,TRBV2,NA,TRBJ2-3,TGTGCCAGCAGCTCGGTCCTAAGCACAGATACGCAGTATTTT,CASSSVLSTDTQYF
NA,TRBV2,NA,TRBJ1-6,TGTGCCAGCAGTGAAGCTTGTCTCAAAGGGGTTTCACCCCTCCACTTT,CASSEACLKGVSPLHF
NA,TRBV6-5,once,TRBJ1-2,TGTGCCAGCAGTTACTCCGGGAAAGGGTACCATGGCTACACCTTC,CASSYSGKGYHGYTF
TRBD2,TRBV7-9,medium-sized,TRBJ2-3,TGTGCCAGCAGCTCCCCCCCGACTAGCGGGGCTGAAGATACGCAGTATTTT,CASSSPPTSGAEDTQYF
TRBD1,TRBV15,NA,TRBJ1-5,TGTGCCACCAGCAGTGCCGGGACAGGGGCCCAGCCCCAGCATTTT,CATSSAGTGAQPQHF
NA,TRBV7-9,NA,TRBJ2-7,TGTGCCAGCAGCTGGGACAACTCCTACGAGCAGTACTTC,CASSWDNSYEQYF
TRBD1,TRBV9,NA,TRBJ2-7,TGTGCCAGCAGCGTAGGACAGGGGACTCTCGAGCAGTACTTC,CASSVGQGTLEQYF
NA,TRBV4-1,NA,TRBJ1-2,TGCGCCAGCAGCCAAGATCAACTAGGACCCCAGGGGAAGGCCTATGGCTACACCTTC,CASSQDQLGPQGKAYGYTF
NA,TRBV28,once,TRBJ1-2,TGTGCCAGCAGTTTATTCGCCGTCAGGGGCTATGGCTACACCTTC,CASSLFAVRGYGYTF